This T cell receptor (beta chain) was sequenced in a study of Ad26.COV2.S vaccination and SARS-CoV-2 variants. Sample treatment: over 15 received Ad26.COV2.S at low or high dose, single or two shots; 5 received placebo; per-sample allocation not given. All samples were drawn on day 63, counting from the first vaccine or placebo injection. This clone was recorded many times. Its target is not known. Study-level findings and limits: Analyses that measured TCR breadth and depth may have underestimated total T cell responses. Compared with placebo recipients, vaccine recipients had higher spike-specific TCR breadth.

Data came from immunoSEQ multiplex PCR; TCRdb stores just in-frame clones and leaves some out. Of 350,000 to 500,000 clones listed, 85% to 90% are singletons. The receptor was isolated from a person between 18 and 60 years old who received the Ad26.COV2.S COVID-19 vaccine or a placebo. Specimen: peripheral blood, collected in a trial of Ad26.COV2.S vaccine versus placebo.

The CDR3: CASSPSGGRANYGYTF. In nucleotides, the CDR3 is TGTGCCAGCAGCCCTTCGGGGGGAAGAGCTAACTATGGCTACACCTTC. The genes are TRBV9 and TRBJ1-2, with D possibly TRBD1 on 5 matching bases. This CDR3 has 16 amino acids. Trimming stripped 4 bases from V and 0 bases from J, with 16 bases between. Germline CDR1 is SGDLS and CDR2 is YYNGEE.